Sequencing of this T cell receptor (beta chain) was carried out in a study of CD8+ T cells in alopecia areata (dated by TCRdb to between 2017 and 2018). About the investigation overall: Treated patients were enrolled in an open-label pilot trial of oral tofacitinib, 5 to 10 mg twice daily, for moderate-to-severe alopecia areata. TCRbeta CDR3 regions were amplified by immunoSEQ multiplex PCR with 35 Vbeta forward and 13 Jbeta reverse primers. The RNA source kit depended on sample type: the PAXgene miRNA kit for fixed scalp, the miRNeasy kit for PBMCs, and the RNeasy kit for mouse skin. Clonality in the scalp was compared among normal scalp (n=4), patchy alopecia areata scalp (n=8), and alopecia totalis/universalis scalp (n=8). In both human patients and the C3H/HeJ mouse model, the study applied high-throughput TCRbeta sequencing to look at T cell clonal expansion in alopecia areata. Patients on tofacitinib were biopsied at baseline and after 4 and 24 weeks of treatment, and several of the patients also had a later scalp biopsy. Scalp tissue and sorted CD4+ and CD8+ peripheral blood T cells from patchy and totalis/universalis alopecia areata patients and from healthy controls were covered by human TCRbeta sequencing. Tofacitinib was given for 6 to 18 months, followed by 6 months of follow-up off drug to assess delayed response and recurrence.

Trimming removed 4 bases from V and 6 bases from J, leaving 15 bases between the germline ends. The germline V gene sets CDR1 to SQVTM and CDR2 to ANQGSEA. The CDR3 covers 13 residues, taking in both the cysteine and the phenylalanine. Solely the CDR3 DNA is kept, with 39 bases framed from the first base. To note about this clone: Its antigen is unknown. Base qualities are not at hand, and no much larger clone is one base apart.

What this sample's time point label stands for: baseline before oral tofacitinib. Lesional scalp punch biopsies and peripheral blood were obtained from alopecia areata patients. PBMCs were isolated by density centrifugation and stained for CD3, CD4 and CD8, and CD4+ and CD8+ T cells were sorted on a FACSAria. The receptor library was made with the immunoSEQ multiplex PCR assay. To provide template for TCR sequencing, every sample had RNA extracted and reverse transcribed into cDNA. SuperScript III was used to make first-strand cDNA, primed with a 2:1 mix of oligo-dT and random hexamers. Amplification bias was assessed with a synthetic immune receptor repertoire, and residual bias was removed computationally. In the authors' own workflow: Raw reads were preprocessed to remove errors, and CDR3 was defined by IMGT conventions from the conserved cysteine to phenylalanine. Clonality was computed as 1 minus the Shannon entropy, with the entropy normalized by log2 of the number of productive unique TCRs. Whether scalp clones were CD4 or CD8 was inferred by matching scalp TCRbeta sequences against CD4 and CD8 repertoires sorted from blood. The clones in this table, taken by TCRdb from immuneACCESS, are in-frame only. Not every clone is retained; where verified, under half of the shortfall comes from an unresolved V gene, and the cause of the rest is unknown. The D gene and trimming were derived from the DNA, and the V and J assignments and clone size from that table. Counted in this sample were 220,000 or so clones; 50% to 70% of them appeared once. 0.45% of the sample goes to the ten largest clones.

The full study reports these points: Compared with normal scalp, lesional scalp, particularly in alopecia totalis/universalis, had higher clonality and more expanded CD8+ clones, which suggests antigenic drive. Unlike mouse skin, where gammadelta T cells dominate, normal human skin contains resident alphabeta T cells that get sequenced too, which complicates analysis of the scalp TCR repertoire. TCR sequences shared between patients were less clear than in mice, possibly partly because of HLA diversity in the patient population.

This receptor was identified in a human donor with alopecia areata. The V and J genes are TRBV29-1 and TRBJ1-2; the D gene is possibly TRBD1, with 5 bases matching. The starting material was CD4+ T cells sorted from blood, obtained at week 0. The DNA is TGCAGCGTTGGAGAGGGGATGGAGGATGGCTACACCTTC. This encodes CSVGEGMEDGYTF.